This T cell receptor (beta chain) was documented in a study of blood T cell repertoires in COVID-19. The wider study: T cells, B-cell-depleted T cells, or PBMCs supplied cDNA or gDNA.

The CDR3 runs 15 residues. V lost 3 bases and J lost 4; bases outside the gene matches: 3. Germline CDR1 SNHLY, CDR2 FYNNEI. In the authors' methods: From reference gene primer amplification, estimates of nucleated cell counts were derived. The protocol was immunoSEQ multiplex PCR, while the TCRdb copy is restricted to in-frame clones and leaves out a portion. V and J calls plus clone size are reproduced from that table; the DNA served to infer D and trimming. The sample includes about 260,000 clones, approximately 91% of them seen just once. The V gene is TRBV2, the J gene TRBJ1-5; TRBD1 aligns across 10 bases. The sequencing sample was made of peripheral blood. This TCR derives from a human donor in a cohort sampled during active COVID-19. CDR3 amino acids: CASSDGQGGNQPQHF. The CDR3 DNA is TGTGCCAGCAGTGATGGACAGGGGGGTAATCAGCCCCAGCATTTT.